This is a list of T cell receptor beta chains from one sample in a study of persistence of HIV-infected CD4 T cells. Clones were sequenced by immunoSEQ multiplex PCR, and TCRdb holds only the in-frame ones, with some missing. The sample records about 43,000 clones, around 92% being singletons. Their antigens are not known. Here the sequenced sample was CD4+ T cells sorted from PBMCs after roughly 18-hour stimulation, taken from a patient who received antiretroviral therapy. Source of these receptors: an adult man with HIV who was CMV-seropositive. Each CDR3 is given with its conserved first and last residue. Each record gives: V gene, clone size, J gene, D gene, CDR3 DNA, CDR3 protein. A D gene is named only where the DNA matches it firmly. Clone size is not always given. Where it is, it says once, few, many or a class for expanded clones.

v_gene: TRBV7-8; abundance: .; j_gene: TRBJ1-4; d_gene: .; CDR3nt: TGTGCCAGCAGCTCGCCGGGACGGACTAATGAAAAACTGTTTTTT; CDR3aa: CASSSPGRTNEKLFF
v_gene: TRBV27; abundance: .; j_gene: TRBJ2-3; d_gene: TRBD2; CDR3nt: TGTGCCAGCAGTTTATTCTCCGTCACTAGCGGGGGCGGTGAAGATACGCAGTATTTT; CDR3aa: CASSLFSVTSGGGEDTQYF
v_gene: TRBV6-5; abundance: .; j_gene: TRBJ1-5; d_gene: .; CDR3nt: TGTGCCAGCCAGGGCAAAGCTTATAGCAATCAGCCCCAGCATTTT; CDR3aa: CASQGKAYSNQPQHF
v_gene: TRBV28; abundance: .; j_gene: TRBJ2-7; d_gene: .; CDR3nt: TGTGCCAGCAGGCAGGATAGGCCCCAAACCCGCGAGCAGTACTTC; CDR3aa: CASRQDRPQTREQYF
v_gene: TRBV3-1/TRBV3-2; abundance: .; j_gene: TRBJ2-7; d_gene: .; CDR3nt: TGTGCCAGCAGCCGACTACAGGGTTCCTACGAGCAGTACTTC; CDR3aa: CASSRLQGSYEQYF
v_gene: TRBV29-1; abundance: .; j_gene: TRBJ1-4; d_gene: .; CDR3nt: TGCAGCGTTGTAGGACGGGGGAATGAAAAACTGTTTTTT; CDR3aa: CSVVGRGNEKLFF
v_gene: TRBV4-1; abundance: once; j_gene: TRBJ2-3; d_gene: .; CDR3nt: TGCGCCAGCAGCACCGACCCTCCTGGCCCAGATACGCAGTATTTT; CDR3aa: CASSTDPPGPDTQYF
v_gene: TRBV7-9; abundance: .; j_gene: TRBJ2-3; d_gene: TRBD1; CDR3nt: TGTGCCAGCAGCCCTCGGAAGACAGGGCAGGATACGCAGTATTTT; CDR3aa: CASSPRKTGQDTQYF
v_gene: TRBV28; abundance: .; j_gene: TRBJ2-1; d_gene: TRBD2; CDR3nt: TGTGCCAGCAGTTTCCCCCCCAGACTAGCGGGGGGGCCAGGGAGCAATGAGCAGTTCTTC; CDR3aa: CASSFPPRLAGGPGSNEQFF
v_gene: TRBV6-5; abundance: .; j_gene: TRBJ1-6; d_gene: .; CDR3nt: TGTGCCAGCAGGGACAGATACAATTCACCCCTCCACTTT; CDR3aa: CASRDRYNSPLHF
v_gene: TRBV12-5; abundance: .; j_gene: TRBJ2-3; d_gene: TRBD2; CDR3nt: TGTGCTAGTGCCCGCGGGGGGGCGGTCGATACGCAGTATTTT; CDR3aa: CASARGGAVDTQYF
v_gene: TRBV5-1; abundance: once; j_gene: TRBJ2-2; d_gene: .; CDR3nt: TGCGCCAGCAGCTTAGGACGACCGAACACCGGGGAGCTGTTTTTT; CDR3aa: CASSLGRPNTGELFF
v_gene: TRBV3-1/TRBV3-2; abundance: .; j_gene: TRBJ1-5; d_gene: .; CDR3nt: TGTGCCAGCAGCCAGGAGGGTGGGCAAAATCAGCCCCAGCATTTT; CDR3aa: CASSQEGGQNQPQHF
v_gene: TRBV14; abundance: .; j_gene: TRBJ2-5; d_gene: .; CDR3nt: TGTGCCAGCAGCGGACAGTATCGAGAGACCCAGTACTTC; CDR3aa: CASSGQYRETQYF
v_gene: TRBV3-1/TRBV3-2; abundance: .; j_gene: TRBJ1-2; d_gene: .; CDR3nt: TGTGCCAGCAGCCCCCACAGGACTCGAAGAGATGGCTACACCTTC; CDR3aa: CASSPHRTRRDGYTF
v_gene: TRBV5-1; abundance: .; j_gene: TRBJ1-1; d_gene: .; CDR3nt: TGCGCCAGCAGCTTGGCCGTGGACAGTATGAACACTGAAGCTTTCTTT; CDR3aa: CASSLAVDSMNTEAFF
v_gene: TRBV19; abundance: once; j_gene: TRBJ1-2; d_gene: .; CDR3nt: TGTGCCACCCTAAAGGGTGGGTCCGTCTTTGATGGCTACACCTTC; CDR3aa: CATLKGGSVFDGYTF
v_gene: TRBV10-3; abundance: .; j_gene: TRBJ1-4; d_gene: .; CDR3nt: TGTGCCATCGGACGGACAGAGAATGAAAAACTGTTTTTT; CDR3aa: CAIGRTENEKLFF
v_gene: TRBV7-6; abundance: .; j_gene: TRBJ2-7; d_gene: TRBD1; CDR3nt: TGTGCCAGCAGCTCCGGTCCCGGGACAGCGGAGCAGTACTTC; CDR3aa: CASSSGPGTAEQYF
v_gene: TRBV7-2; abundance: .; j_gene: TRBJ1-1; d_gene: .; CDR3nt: TGTGCCAGCAGACTAGGACGGAGAAACACTGAAGCTTTCTTT; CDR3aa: CASRLGRRNTEAFF
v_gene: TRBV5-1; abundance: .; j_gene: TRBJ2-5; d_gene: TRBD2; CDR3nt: TGCGCCAGCAGCTTGGCACGGGGACTAGCGGGGGGTGCCCAAGAGACCCAGTACTTC; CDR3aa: CASSLARGLAGGAQETQYF
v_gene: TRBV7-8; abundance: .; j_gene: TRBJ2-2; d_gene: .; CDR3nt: TGTGCCAGCAGCTTAGCGGGGGGGCCGGGCGGGGAGCTGTTTTTT; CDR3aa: CASSLAGGPGGELFF
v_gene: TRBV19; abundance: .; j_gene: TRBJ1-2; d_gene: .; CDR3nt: TGTGCCGGGAGAAATACCGGGACGAAGAGCTACACCTTC; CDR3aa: CAGRNTGTKSYTF
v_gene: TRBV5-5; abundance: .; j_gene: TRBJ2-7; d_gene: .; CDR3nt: TGTGCCAGCAGCTTGGCCCGGATTTCCTACGAGCAGTACTTC; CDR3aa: CASSLARISYEQYF
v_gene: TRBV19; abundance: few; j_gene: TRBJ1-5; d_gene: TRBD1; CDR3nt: TGTGCCAGTAGTGAAGGGGGCTGGAATCAGCCCCAGCATTTT; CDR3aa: CASSEGGWNQPQHF
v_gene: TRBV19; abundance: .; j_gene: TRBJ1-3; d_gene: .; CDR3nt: TGTGCCAGTAGTATGAGCCGAAACACCATATATTTT; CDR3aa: CASSMSRNTIYF
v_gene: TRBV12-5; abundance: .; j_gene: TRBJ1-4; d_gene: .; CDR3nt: TGTGCTAGTGGTTTGTGGAGAACTAATGAAAAACTGTTTTTT; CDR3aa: CASGLWRTNEKLFF
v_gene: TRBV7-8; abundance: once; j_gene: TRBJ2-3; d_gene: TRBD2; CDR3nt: TGTGCCAGCAGCTTAGCGCGGGCGGGGGGTAGCACAGATACGCAGTATTTT; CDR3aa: CASSLARAGGSTDTQYF
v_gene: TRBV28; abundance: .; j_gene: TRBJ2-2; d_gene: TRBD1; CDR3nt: TGTGCCAGCAGCCCCACCGGGACAGGGTCGAGGGAGCTGTTTTTT; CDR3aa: CASSPTGTGSRELFF
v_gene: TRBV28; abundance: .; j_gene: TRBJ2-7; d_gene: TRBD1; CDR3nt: TGTGCCAGCAGTGACTTGCTACAGGGGTTGGGCTCCTACGAGCAGTACTTC; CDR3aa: CASSDLLQGLGSYEQYF
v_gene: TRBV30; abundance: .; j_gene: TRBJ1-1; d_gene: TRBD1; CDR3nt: TGTGCCTGGAGCAGGGGGGCGAACACTGAAGCTTTCTTT; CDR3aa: CAWSRGANTEAFF
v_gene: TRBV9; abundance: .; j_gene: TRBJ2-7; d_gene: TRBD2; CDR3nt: TGTGCCAGCAGCGTAGGTCCGGGGGGCTCCTACGAGCAGTACTTC; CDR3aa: CASSVGPGGSYEQYF
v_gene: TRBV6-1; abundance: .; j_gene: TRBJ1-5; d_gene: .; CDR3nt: TGTGCCAGCAGTGACGGGGCAGGGGTGAAAGGCAATCAGCCCCAGCATTTT; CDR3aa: CASSDGAGVKGNQPQHF
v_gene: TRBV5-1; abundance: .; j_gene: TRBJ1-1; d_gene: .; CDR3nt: TGCGCCAGCAGCTTGGATCCAGCACGAGGGACTGAAGCTTTCTTT; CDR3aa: CASSLDPARGTEAFF
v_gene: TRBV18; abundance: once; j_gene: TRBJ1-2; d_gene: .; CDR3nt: TGTGCCAGCTCACCCCCCGGGGGTCGGGATGAGCATGGCTACACCTTC; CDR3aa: CASSPPGGRDEHGYTF
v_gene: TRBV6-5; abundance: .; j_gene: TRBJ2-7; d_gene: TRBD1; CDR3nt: TGTGCCAGCAAAGACCAAGGACAGGGAACCTACGAGCAGTACTTC; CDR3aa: CASKDQGQGTYEQYF
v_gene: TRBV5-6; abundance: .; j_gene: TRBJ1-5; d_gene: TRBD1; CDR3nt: TGTGCCAGCAGCCCAGGGGACAGTCCTTATCAGCCCCAGCATTTT; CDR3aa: CASSPGDSPYQPQHF
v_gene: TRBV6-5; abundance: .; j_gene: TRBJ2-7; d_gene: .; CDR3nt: TGTGCCAGCAGTTACCAGGGGTACGAGCAGTACTTC; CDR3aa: CASSYQGYEQYF
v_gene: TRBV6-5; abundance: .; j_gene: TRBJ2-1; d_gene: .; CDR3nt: TGTGCCAGCAGTTACTCGAAGGGAGAAAGAAATGAGCAGTTCTTC; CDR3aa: CASSYSKGERNEQFF
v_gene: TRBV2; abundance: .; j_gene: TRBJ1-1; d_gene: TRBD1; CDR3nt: TGTGCCAGCAGTTGGACAGGAGGAGGAATGAACACTGAAGCTTTCTTT; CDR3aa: CASSWTGGGMNTEAFF
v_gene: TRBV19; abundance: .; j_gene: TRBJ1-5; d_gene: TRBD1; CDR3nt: TGTGCCAGTATTGGTAGGACAGGGAGCCAGCCCCAGCATTTT; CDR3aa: CASIGRTGSQPQHF
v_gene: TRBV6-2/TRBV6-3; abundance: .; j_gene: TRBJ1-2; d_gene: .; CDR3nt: TGTGCCAGCAGCAGGGGACATGGCTACACCTTC; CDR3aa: CASSRGHGYTF